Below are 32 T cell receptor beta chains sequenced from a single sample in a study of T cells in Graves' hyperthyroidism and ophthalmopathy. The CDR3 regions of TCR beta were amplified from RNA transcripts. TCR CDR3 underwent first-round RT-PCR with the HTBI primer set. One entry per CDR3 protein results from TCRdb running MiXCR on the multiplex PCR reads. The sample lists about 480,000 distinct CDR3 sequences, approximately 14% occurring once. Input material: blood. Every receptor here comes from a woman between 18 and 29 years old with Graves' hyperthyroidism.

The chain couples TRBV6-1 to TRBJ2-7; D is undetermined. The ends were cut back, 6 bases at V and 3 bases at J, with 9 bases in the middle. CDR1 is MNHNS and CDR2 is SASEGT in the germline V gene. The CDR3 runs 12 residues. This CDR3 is CASSDQHYEQYV. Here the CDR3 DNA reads TGTGCCAGCAGCGATCAGCACTACGAGCAGTACGTC.

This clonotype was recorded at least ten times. CDR3 protein: CAWRPPGLANRVLLAKNIQYF. CDR3 nucleotide sequence: TGTGCCTGGAGGCCACCGGGACTAGCTAATCGGGTACTGTTAGCCAAAAACATTCAGTACTTC. The chain uses TRBV30 and TRBJ2-4; 9 bases line up with TRBD2. Germline trimming cut 3 bases from V and 0 bases from J; bases unmatched to any gene: 21. CDR1 GTSNPN and CDR2 SVGIG come from the germline V gene (reference sequence). This CDR3 comprises 21 residues.

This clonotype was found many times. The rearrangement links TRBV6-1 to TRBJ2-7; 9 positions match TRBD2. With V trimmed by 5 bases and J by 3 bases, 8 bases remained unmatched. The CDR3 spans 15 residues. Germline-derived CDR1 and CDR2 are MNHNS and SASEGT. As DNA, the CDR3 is TGTGCCAGCAGTTTGGCAGCGGGAGGTGGCTACGAGCAGTACGTC. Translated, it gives CASSLAAGGGYEQYV.

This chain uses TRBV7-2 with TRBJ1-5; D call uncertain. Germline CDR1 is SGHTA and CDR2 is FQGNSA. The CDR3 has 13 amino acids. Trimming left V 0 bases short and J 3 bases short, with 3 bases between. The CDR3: CASSLAHNQPQHF. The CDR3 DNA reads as TGTGCCAGCAGCTTAGCCCACAATCAGCCCCAGCATTTT.

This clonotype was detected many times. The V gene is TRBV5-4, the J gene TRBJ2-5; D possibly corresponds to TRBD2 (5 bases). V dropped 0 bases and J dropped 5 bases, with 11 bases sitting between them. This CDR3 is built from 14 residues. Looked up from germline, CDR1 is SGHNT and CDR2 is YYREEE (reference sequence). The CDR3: CASSLELVGETQYF. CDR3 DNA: TGTGCCAGCAGCTTGGAACTAGTCGGCGAGACCCAGTACTTC.

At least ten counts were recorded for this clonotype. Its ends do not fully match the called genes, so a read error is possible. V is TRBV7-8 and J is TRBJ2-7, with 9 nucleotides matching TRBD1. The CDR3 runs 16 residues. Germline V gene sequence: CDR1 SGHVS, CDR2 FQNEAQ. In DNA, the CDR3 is TGTGCCAGCAGTTTAGGGGAAGAGGGACAGGGTTCCGAGCAGTACTTC. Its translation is CASSLGEEGQGSEQYF.

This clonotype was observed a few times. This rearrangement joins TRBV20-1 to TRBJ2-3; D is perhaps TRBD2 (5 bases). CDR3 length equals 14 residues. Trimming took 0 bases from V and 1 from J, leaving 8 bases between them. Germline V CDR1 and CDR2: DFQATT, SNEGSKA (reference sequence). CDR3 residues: CSARERRGTDTQYF. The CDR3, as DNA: TGCAGTGCTAGAGAACGGCGGGGCACAGATACGCAGTATTTT.

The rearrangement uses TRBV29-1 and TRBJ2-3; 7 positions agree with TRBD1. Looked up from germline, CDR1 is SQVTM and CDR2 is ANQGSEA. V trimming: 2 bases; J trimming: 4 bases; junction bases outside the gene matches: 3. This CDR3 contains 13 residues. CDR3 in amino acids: CSVERGGADTQYF. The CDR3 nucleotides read TGCAGCGTTGAAAGAGGGGGCGCAGATACGCAGTATTTT.

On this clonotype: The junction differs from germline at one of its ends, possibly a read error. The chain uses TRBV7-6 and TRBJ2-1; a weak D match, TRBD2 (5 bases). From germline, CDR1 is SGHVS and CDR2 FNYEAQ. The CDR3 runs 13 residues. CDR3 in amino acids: CASSRGSYNKQFF. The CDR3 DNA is TGTGCCAGCAGTCGGGGATCCTACAATAAGCAGTTCTTC.

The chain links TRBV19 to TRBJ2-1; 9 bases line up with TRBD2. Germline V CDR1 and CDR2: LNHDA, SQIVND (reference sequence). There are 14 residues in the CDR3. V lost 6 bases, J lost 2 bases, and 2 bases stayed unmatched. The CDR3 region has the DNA TGTGCCAGTAGAGTAGCGGGAGCCTACAATGAGCAGTTCTTC. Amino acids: CASRVAGAYNEQFF. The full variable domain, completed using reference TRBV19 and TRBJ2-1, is DGGITQSPKYLFRKEGQNVTLSCEQNLNHDAMYWYRQDPGQGLRLIYYSQIVNDFQKGDIAEGYSVSREKKESFPLTVTSAQKNPTAFYLCASRVAGAYNEQFFGPGTRLTVL.

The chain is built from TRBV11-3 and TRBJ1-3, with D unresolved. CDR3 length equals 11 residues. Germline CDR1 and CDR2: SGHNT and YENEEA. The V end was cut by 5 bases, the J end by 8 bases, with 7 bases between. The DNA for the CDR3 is TGTGCCAGCAGCGACTGGGACACCATATATTTT. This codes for CASSDWDTIYF.

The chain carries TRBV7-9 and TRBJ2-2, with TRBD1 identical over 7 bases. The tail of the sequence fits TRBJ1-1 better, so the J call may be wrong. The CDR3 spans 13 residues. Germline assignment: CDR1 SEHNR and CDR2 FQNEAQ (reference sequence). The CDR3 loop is CASSFEEGARAFF. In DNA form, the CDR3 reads TGTGCCAGCAGCTTCGAGGAGGGGGCGCGAGCTTTCTTT.

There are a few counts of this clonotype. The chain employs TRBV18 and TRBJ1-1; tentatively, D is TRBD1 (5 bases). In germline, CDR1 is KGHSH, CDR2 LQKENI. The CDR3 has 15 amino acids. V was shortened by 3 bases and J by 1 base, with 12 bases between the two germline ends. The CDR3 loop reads CASSPPPGSNTEAFF. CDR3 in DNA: TGTGCCAGCTCACCCCCCCCAGGGTCGAACACTGAAGCTTTCTTT.

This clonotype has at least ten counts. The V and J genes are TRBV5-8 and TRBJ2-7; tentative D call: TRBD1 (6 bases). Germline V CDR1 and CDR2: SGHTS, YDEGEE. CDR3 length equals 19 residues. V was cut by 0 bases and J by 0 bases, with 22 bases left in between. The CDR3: CASSLESDLVRGGSYEQYV. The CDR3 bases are TGTGCCAGCAGCTTGGAGAGCGATTTGGTCCGAGGGGGCTCCTACGAGCAGTACGTC.

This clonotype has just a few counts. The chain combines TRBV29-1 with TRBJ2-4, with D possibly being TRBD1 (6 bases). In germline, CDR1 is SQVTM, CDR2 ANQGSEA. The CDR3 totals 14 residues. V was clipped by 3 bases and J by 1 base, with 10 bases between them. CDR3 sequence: CSVEAGEAKNIQYF. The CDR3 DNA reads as TGCAGCGTTGAGGCAGGGGAGGCCAAAAACATTCAGTACTTC. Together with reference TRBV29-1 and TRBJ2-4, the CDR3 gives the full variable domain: SAVISQKPSRDICQRGTSLTIQCQVDSQVTMMFWYRQQPGQSLTLIATANQGSEATYESGFVIDKFPISRPNLTFSTLTVSNMSPEDSSIYLCSVEAGEAKNIQYFGAGTRLSVL.

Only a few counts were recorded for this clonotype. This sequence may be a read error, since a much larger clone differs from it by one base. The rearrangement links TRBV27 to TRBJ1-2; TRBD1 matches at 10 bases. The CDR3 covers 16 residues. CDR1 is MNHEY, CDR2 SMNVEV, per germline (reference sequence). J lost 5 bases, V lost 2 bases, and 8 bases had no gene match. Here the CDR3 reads CASSLTDRGHDYGYTF. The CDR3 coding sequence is TGTGCCAGCAGTTTAACCGACAGGGGGCACGATTATGGCTACACCTTC.

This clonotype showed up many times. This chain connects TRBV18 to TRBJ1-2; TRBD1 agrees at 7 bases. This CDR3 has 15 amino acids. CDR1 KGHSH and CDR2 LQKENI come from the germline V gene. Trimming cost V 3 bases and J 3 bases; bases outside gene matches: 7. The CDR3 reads CASSPSGQSHYGYTF. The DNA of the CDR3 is TGTGCCAGCTCACCCTCGGGACAGAGTCACTATGGCTACACCTTC.

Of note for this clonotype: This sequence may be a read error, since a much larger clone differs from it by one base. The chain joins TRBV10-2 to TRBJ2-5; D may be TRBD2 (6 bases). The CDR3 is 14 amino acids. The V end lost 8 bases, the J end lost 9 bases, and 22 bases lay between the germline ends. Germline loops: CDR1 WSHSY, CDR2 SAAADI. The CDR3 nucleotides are TGCGCCAGCCGGATGACAGTTTCATGGGAGGCCCAGTACTTC. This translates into CASRMTVSWEAQYF.

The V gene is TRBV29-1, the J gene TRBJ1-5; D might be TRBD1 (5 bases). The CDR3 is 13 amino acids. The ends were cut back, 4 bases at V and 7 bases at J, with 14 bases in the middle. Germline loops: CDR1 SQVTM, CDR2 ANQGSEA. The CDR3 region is CSVGGQGGQPQHF. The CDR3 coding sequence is TGCAGCGTTGGTGGGCAGGGTGGACAGCCCCAGCATTTT. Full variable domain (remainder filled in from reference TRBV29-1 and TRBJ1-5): SAVISQKPSRDICQRGTSLTIQCQVDSQVTMMFWYRQQPGQSLTLIATANQGSEATYESGFVIDKFPISRPNLTFSTLTVSNMSPEDSSIYLCSVGGQGGQPQHFGDGTRLSIL.

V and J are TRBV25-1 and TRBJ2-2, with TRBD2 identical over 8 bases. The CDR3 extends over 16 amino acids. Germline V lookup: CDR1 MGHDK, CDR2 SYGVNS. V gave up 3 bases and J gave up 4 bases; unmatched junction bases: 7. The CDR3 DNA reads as TGTGCCAGCAGTGACGAGCGGGAGCGGCGCACCGGGGAGCTGTTTTTT. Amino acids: CASSDERERRTGELFF.

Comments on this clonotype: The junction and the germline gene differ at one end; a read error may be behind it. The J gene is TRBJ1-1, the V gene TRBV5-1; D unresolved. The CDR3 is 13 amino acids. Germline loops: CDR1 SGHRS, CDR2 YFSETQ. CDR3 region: CASSLRVGTEAFF. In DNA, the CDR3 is TGTGCCAGCAGCTTGAGGGTAGGCACTGAAGCTTTCTTT.

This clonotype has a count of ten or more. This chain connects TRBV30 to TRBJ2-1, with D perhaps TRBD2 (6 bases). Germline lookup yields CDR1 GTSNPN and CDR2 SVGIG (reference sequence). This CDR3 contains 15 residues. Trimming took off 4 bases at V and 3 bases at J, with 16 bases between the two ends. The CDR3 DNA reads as TGTGCCTGGACCACCGGTAGCGGAGGCTACAATGAGCAGTTCTTC. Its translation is CAWTTGSGGYNEQFF.

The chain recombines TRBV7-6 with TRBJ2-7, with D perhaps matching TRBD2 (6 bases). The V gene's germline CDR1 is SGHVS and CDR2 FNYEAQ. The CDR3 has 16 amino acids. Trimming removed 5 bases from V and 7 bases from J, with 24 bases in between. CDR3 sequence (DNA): TGTGCCAGCAGCCCTACTAGCTCCGATTTTTTGTGGGAGCAGTACTTC. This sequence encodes CASSPTSSDFLWEQYF.

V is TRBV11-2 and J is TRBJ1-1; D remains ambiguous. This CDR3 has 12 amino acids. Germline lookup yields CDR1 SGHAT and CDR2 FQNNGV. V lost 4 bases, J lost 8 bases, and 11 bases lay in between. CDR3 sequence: CASSSWTGEAFF. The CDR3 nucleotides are TGTGCCAGCAGCTCTTGGACCGGAGAAGCTTTCTTT.

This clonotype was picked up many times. The CDR3, as DNA: TGTGCCTGGATCCATGGGCGGCTGAACACTGAAGCTTTCTTT. Protein product: CAWIHGRLNTEAFF. This chain links TRBV30 with TRBJ1-1; D is unclear. From germline, CDR1 is GTSNPN and CDR2 SVGIG (reference sequence). V was pared by 4 bases and J by 0 bases, with 12 bases between. CDR3 length: 14 residues.

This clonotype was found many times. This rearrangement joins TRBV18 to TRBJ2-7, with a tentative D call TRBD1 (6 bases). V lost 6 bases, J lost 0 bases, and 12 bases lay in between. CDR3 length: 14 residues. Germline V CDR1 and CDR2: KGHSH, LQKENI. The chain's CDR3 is CASSSGTNSYEQYF. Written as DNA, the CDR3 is TGTGCCAGCTCGTCCGGGACAAACTCCTACGAGCAGTACTTC.

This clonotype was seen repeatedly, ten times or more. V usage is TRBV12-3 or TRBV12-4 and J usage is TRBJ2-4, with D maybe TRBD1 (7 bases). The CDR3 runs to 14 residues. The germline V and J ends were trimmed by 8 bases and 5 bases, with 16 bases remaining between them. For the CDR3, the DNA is TGTGCCAGCCTCCAGGGGGGACGACAAAACATTCAGTACTTC. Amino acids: CASLQGGRQNIQYF.

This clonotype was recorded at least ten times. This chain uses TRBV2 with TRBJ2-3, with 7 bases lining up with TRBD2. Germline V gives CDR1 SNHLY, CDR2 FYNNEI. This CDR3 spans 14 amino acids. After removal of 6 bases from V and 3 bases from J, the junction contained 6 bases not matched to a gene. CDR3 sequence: CASRVSGSTDTQYF. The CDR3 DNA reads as TGTGCCAGCAGGGTTAGCGGGTCAACAGATACGCAGTATTTT.

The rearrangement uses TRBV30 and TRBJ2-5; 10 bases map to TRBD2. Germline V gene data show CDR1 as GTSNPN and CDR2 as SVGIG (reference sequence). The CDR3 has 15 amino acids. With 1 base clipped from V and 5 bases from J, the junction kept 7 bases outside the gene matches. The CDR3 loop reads CAWSGASGRSETQYF. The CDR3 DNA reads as TGTGCCTGGAGTGGAGCTAGCGGGAGAAGTGAGACCCAGTACTTC.

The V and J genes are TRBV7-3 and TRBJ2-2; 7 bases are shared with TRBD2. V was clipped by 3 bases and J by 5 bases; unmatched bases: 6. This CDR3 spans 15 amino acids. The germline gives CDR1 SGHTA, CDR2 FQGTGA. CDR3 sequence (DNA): TGTGCCAGCAGCTTTGAAGGACTAGGGACCGGGGAGCTGTTTTTT. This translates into CASSFEGLGTGELFF.

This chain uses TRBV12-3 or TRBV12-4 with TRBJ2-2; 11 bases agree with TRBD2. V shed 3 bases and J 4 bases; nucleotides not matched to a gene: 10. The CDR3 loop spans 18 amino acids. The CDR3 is CASSFSSGLAGGTGELFF. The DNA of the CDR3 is TGTGCCAGCAGTTTTTCTTCAGGTCTAGCGGGAGGCACCGGGGAGCTGTTTTTT.

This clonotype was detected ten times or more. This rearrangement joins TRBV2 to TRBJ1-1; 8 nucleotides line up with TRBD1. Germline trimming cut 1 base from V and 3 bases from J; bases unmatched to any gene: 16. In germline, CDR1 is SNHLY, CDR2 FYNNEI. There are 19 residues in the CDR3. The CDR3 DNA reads TGTGCCAGCAGTGAAGTCCGCGTCGGGCGCCCAGGGGGCGACACTGAAGCTTTCTTT. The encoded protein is CASSEVRVGRPGGDTEAFF.